The rows below give T cell receptor beta chains drawn from one sample of a study of shared clonotypes between healthy human individuals. Using immunoSEQ multiplex PCR, the repertoire was profiled, and TCRdb retains in-frame clones only, with some absent. The sample includes about 2 million clones, roughly 94% of them seen just once. Sequenced sample: naive CD4+ T cells sorted from blood. The receptors shown here come from a man younger than 35 in good health. Both conserved end residues are part of each CDR3. The D gene is left open where the match is weak. Only some rows state a clone size, as once, few, many or a class for expanded clones.

>NA|NA|TRBV7-9|TRBJ1-4
CASSRGGEKLFF
TGTGCCAGCAGCCGTGGCGGAGAAAAACTGTTTTTT
>NA|NA|TRBV7-3|TRBJ2-7
CASSSSGPTEQYF
TGTGCCAGCAGCTCGTCTGGACCCACCGAGCAGTACTTC
>NA|NA|TRBV7-9|TRBJ2-5
CASASGLGGQETQYF
TGTGCCAGCGCGTCGGGTCTTGGCGGCCAAGAGACCCAGTACTTC
>NA|NA|TRBV7-8|TRBJ1-5
CASSEADSGQPQHF
TGTGCCAGCAGCGAAGCCGACAGCGGTCAGCCCCAGCATTTT
>once|NA|TRBV30|TRBJ1-1
CAWSVTRLGTEAFF
TGTGCCTGGAGTGTCACGAGGCTGGGCACTGAAGCTTTCTTT
>NA|TRBD2|TRBV2|TRBJ2-1
CASDRTSGGGNEQFF
TGTGCCAGCGACAGGACTAGCGGGGGAGGTAATGAGCAGTTCTTC
>NA|NA|TRBV28|TRBJ1-2
CASSLKTPGHQGRYTF
TGTGCCAGCAGCCTGAAGACGCCGGGACACCAGGGTCGCTACACCTTC
>once|TRBD1|TRBV6-5|TRBJ2-7
CASQPGDRVHEQYF
TGTGCCAGCCAACCGGGGGACAGGGTCCACGAGCAGTACTTC
>NA|NA|TRBV11-3|TRBJ1-1
CASSFRVNTEAFF
TGTGCCAGCAGCTTTAGAGTGAACACTGAAGCTTTCTTT
>NA|TRBD1|TRBV28|TRBJ1-2
CASSLWGQGIAGYTF
TGTGCCAGCAGTTTATGGGGACAGGGAATAGCTGGCTACACCTTC
>NA|NA|TRBV15|TRBJ1-4
CATSREGRANEKLFF
TGTGCCACCAGCAGAGAAGGCAGGGCTAATGAAAAACTGTTTTTT
>NA|NA|TRBV6-5|TRBJ2-7
CASSYRGVTYEQYF
TGTGCCAGCAGTTATAGAGGGGTCACCTACGAGCAGTACTTC
>NA|NA|TRBV25-1|TRBJ2-7
CASSTTGTYEQYF
TGTGCCAGCAGCACTACAGGGACCTACGAGCAGTACTTC
>once|TRBD1|TRBV30|TRBJ1-6
CAWSGQGPNSPLHF
TGTGCCTGGAGTGGACAGGGTCCTAATTCACCCCTCCACTTT
>NA|TRBD2|TRBV7-3|TRBJ2-1
CASSFGTTLDEQFF
TGTGCCAGCAGCTTCGGGACTACCTTGGATGAGCAGTTCTTC
>NA|NA|TRBV5-6|TRBJ2-7
CASRYGGEGQYF
TGTGCCAGCAGATACGGGGGCGAGGGGCAGTACTTC
>NA|NA|TRBV30|TRBJ1-5
CAWSPPRGSNQPQHF
TGTGCCTGGAGCCCCCCCAGGGGTAGCAATCAGCCCCAGCATTTT
>NA|NA|TRBV10-3|TRBJ2-1
CAISQSGGSYNEQFF
TGTGCCATCAGTCAAAGCGGAGGGTCCTACAATGAGCAGTTCTTC
>NA|NA|TRBV6-1|TRBJ2-7
CASIVPGLPYEQYF
TGTGCCAGCATCGTACCGGGGCTCCCCTACGAGCAGTACTTC
>NA|TRBD2|TRBV28|TRBJ2-1
CASRASGENEQFF
TGTGCCAGCAGGGCTAGCGGGGAGAATGAGCAGTTCTTC
>once|NA|TRBV7-8|TRBJ1-1
CASSLNGNTEAFF
TGTGCCAGCAGCTTAAACGGGAACACTGAAGCTTTCTTT
>NA|NA|TRBV4-1|TRBJ1-3
CASSQEIQAESLGNTIYF
TGCGCCAGCAGCCAAGAAATACAGGCTGAGTCTTTGGGAAACACCATATATTTT
>NA|TRBD1|TRBV4-1|TRBJ1-4
CASSQVPDRENEKLFF
TGCGCCAGCAGCCAAGTACCGGACAGGGAGAATGAAAAACTGTTTTTT
>NA|TRBD2|TRBV6-5|TRBJ2-3
CASTRGKTDTQYF
TGTGCCAGCACGCGGGGGAAAACAGATACGCAGTATTTT
>once|NA|TRBV5-4|TRBJ2-2
CASSPGETGELFF
TGTGCCAGCAGCCCCGGCGAGACCGGGGAGCTGTTTTTT